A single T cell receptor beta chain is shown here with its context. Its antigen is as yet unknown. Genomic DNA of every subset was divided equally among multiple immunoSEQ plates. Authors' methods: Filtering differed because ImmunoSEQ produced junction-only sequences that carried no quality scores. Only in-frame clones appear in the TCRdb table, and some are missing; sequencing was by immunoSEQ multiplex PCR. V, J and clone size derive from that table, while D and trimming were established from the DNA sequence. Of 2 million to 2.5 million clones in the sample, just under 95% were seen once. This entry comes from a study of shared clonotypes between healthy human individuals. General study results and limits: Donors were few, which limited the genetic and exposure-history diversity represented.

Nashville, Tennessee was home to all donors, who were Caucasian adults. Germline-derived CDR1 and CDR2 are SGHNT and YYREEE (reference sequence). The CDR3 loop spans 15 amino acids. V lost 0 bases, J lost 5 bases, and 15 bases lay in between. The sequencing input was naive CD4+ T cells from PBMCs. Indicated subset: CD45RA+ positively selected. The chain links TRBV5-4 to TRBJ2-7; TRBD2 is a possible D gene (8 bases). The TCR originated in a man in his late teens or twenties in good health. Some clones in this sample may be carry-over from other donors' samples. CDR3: CASSLAGGGQDEQYF. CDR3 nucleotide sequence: TGTGCCAGCAGCTTGGCGGGAGGGGGCCAGGACGAGCAGTACTTC.